These 11 T cell receptor beta chains were sequenced from one sample in a study of control samples from healthy donors and cancer patients. Produced via immunoSEQ multiplex PCR; TCRdb's table is partial and in-frame only. The sample has 130,000 to 150,000 clones, around 94% seen once. Sequencing was carried out using PBMCs. The receptors come from a man in his sixties with colorectal cancer.

V and J are TRBV28 and TRBJ1-2; D gene ambiguous. Trimming stripped 7 bases from V and 4 bases from J, with 7 bases between. There are 11 residues in the CDR3. Germline CDR1 is MDHEN and CDR2 is SYDVKM. The CDR3 region has the DNA TGTGCCAGCAACGACGGCTATGGCTACACCTTC. Translating it yields CASNDGYGYTF.

This chain connects TRBV27 to TRBJ2-1; possibly TRBD2 for D (5 bases). Germline V lookup: CDR1 MNHEY, CDR2 SMNVEV (reference sequence). This CDR3 is built from 16 residues. Trimming took 5 bases from V and 0 from J, leaving 14 bases between them. This CDR3 reads CASSHSWESSYNEQFF. The DNA of the CDR3 is TGTGCCAGCAGTCACTCATGGGAGAGCTCCTACAATGAGCAGTTCTTC.

The chain combines TRBV5-4 with TRBJ1-1, with a weak D call TRBD1 (5 bases). The germline gives CDR1 SGHNT, CDR2 YYREEE (reference sequence). The CDR3 extends over 15 amino acids. V was pared by 4 bases and J by 1 base, with 14 bases between. The CDR3 DNA reads as TGTGCCAGCAGCCCCGTTGGGACGGGGAACACTGAAGCTTTCTTT. Protein product: CASSPVGTGNTEAFF.

J is TRBJ2-3 and V is TRBV3-1 (or the pseudogene TRBV3-2); 9 bases are shared with TRBD1. This CDR3 region has 15 residues. The V segment lost 5 bases and the J segment 4 bases; nucleotides outside the gene matches: 7. CDR1 is LGHDT and CDR2 is YNNKEL in the germline V gene (reference sequence). In nucleotides, the CDR3 is TGTGCCAGCAGCTCCGGGACAGGGTATCCAGATACGCAGTATTTT. Amino acid sequence: CASSSGTGYPDTQYF.

The J gene is TRBJ2-7, the V gene TRBV11-2; D unresolved. Germline loops: CDR1 SGHAT, CDR2 FQNNGV. V was pared by 1 base and J by 2 bases, with 12 bases between. The CDR3 consists of 15 residues. The CDR3 DNA is TGTGCCAGCAGCTTAGCGTCTCCTCAGACCTACGAGCAGTACTTC. It encodes CASSLASPQTYEQYF.

The chain has TRBV4-1 and TRBJ1-4, with TRBD1 as a possible D gene (6 bases). The CDR3 runs 15 residues. The germline V and J ends were trimmed by 1 base and 3 bases, with 9 bases remaining between them. The germline gives CDR1 MGHRA, CDR2 YSYEKL. The CDR3: CASSQVAGANEKLFF. The CDR3 DNA reads TGCGCCAGCAGCCAAGTCGCAGGGGCTAATGAAAAACTGTTTTTT.

V is TRBV4-2 and J is TRBJ2-3; no clear D gene. CDR1 and CDR2 (germline): LGHNA, YNFKEQ. CDR3 length: 14 residues. V shed 0 bases and J shed 7 bases, with 11 bases lying between them. In DNA, the CDR3 is TGTGCCAGCAGCCAAGATCGTCAGTCCCATACGCAGTATTTT. This codes for CASSQDRQSHTQYF.

V is TRBV7-2 and J is TRBJ1-1; TRBD1 is a possible D gene (5 bases). In germline, CDR1 is SGHTA, CDR2 FQGNSA. The CDR3 spans 15 residues. Trimming removed 1 base from V and 1 base from J, with 10 bases in between. CDR3 nucleotide sequence: TGTGCCAGCAGCTTAGTGGCAGGGCCGAACACTGAAGCTTTCTTT. Its protein product is CASSLVAGPNTEAFF.

The gene calls are TRBV7-2 and TRBJ1-6, with D unresolved. Trimming pared 3 bases from V and 9 bases from J, leaving 6 bases between. Germline V gene lookup returns CDR1 SGHTA and CDR2 FQGNSA. This CDR3 is 12 amino acids long. As DNA, the CDR3 is TGTGCCAGCAGCTTTAGGGCTTCACCCCTCCACTTT. This gives the protein CASSFRASPLHF.

This sequence joins TRBV21-1 and TRBJ2-7; the listed D gene, TRBD1, was not tested against the DNA. TRBV21-1 constitutes a pseudogene. The CDR3 loop spans 21 amino acids. CDR3 protein: CASSKRGPSGQASGRCYEQYF. The CDR3, as DNA: TGTGCCAGCAGCAAAAGGGGGCCTTCGGGACAGGCTTCTGGCCGCTGCTACGAGCAGTACTTC.

The chain links TRBV6-5 to TRBJ1-1; TRBD1 might be the D (5 bases). The CDR3 covers 15 residues. Trimming pared 2 bases from V and 0 bases from J, leaving 10 bases between. The germline CDR1 and CDR2 sequences are MNHEY and SVGAGI. CDR3 sequence: CASSYGGGMNTEAFF. CDR3 DNA: TGTGCCAGCAGTTACGGGGGGGGGATGAACACTGAAGCTTTCTTT.